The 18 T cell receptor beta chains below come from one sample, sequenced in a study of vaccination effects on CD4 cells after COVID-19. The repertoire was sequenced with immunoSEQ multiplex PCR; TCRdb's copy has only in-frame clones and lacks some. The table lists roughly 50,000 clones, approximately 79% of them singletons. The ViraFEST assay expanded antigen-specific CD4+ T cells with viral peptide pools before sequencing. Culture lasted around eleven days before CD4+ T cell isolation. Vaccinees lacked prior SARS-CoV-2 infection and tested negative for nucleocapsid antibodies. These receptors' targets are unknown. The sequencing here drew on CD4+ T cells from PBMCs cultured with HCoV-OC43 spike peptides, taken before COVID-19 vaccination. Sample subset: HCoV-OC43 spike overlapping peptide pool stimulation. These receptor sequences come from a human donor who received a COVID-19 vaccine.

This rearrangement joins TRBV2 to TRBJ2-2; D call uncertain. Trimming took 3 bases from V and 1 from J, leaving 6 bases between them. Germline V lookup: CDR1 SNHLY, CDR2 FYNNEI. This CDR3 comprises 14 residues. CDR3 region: CASSDTENTGELFF. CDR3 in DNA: TGTGCCAGCAGTGATACCGAGAACACCGGGGAGCTGTTTTTT. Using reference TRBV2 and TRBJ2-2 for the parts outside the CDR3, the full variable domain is EPEVTQTPSHQVTQMGQEVILRCVPISNHLYFYWYRQILGQKVEFLVSFYNNEISEKSEIFDDQFSVERPDGSNFTLKIRSTKLEDSAMYFCASSDTENTGELFFGEGSRLTVL.

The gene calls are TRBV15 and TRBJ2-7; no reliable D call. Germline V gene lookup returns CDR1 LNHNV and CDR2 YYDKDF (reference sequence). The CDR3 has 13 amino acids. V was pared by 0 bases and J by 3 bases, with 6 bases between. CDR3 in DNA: TGTGCCACCAGCAGAGATTTGGGCTACGAGCAGTACGTC. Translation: CATSRDLGYEQYV.

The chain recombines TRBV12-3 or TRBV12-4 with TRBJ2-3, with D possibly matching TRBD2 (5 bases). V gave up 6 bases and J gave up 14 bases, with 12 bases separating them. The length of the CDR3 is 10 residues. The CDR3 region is CASRGRAGYF. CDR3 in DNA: TGTGCCAGCAGGGGTAGGGCGGGGTATTTT.

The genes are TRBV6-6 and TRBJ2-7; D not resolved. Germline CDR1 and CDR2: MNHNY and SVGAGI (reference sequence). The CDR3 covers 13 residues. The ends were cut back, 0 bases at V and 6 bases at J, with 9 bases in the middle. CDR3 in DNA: TGTGCCAGCAGTTACTCGATGCGCAGCGAGCAGTACGTC. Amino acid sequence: CASSYSMRSEQYV.

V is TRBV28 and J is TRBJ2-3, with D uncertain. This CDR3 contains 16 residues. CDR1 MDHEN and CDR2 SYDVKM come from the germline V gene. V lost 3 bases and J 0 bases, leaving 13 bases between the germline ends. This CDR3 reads CASSFGSSLSTDTQYF. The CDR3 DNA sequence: TGTGCCAGCAGTTTTGGCAGCTCTTTAAGCACAGATACGCAGTATTTT.

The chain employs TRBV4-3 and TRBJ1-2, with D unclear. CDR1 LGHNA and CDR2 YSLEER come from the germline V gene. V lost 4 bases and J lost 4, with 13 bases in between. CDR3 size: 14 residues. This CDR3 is CASSRDRSTYGYTF. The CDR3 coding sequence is TGCGCCAGCAGCCGAGACCGCTCGACCTATGGCTACACCTTC.

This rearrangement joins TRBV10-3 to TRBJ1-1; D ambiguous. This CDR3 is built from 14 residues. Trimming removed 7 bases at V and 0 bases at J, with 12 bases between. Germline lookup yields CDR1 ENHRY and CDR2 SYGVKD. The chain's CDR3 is CAITQGGMNTEAFF. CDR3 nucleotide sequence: TGTGCCATCACCCAAGGTGGGATGAACACTGAAGCTTTCTTT.

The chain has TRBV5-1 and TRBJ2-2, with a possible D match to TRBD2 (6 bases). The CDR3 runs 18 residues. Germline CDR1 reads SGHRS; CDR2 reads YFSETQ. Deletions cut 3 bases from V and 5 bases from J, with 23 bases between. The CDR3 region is CASSSALTLASWTGELFF. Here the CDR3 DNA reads TGCGCCAGCAGCTCGGCCTTGACCCTAGCGTCCTGGACCGGGGAGCTGTTTTTT. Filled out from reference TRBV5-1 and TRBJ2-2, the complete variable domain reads KAGVTQTPRYLIKTRGQQVTLSCSPISGHRSVSWYQQTPGQGLQFLFEYFSETQRNKGNFPGRFSGRQFSNSRSEMNVSTLELGDSALYLCASSSALTLASWTGELFFGEGSRLTVL.

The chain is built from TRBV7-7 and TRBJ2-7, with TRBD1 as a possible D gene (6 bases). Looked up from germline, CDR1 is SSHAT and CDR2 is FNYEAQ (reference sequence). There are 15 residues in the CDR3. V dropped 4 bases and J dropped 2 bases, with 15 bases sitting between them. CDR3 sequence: CASSSGTGFTYEQYV. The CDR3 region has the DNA TGTGCCAGCAGCTCAGGAACAGGGTTTACCTACGAGCAGTACGTC.

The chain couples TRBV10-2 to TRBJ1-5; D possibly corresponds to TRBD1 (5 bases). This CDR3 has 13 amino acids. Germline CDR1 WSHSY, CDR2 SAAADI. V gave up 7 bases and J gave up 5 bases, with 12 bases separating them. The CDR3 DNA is TGCGCCAGCACCGGACACTTAGATCAGCCCCAGCATTTT. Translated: CASTGHLDQPQHF.

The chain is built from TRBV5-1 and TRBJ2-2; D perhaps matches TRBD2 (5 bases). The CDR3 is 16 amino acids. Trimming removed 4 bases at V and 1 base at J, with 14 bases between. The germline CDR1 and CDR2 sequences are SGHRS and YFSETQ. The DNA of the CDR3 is TGCGCCAGCAGCGCCTTATCCGGGATGAACACCGGGGAGCTGTTTTTT. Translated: CASSALSGMNTGELFF.

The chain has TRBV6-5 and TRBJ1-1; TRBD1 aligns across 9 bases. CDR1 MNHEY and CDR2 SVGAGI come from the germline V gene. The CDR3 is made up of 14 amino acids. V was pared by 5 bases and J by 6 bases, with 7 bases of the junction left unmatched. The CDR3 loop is CASSTRTGGSEAFF. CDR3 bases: TGTGCCAGCAGTACCCGAACAGGGGGCTCTGAAGCTTTCTTT.

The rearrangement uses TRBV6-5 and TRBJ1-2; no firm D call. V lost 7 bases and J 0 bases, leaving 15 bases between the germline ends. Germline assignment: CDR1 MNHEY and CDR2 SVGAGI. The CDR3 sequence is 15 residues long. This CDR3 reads CASNNVPQANYGYTF. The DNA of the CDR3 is TGTGCCAGCAATAATGTCCCCCAAGCTAACTATGGCTACACCTTC.

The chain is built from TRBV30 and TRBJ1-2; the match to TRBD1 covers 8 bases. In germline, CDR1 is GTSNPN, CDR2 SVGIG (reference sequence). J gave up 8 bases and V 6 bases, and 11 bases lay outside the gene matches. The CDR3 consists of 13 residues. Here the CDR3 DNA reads TGTGCCTGCGGACAGGGTATTTGGTGGGGCTACACCTTC. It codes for CACGQGIWWGYTF.

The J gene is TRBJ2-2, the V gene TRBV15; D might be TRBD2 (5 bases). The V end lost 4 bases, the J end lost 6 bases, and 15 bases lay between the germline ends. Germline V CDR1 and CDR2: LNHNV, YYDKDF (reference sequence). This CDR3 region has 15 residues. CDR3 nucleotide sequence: TGTGCCACCAGCAAAAATCAGGCTAGCTCCGGGGAGCTGTTTTTT. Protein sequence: CATSKNQASSGELFF.

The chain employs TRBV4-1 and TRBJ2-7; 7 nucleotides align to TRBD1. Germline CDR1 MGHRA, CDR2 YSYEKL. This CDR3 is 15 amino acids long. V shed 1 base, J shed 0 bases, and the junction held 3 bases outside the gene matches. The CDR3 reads CASSQGQGSSYEQYV. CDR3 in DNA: TGCGCCAGCAGCCAAGGACAGGGAAGCTCCTACGAGCAGTACGTC.

The CDR3 protein is CASSLVSVGQGDQPQHF. Written as DNA, the CDR3 is TGTGCCAGCAGTTTAGTTTCCGTCGGACAGGGGGATCAGCCCCAGCATTTT. The chain has TRBV27 and TRBJ1-5; TRBD1 aligns across 10 bases. This CDR3 is 17 amino acids long. Germline V gene sequence: CDR1 MNHEY, CDR2 SMNVEV (reference sequence). The ends lost 2 bases at V and 5 bases at J; junction bases unmatched: 9.

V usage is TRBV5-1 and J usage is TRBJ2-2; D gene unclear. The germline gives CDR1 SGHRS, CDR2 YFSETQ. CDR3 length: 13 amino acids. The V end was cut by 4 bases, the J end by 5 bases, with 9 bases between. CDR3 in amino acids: CASSQVQTGELFF. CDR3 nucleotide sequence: TGCGCCAGCAGCCAGGTCCAAACCGGGGAGCTGTTTTTT.